Listed here are 5 T cell receptor beta chains from one sample, sequenced in a study of blood T cell repertoires in COVID-19 (dated by TCRdb to between 2020 and 2021). Receptor libraries were prepared by the immunoSEQ multiplex PCR assay. TCRdb took over this immuneACCESS table, retaining in-frame rearrangements with V and J assigned. Such tables are incomplete; in checked studies, under half of the missing clones stem from an unresolved V gene, and the remainder is unexplained. For this sample there are more than 40,000 clones; approximately 86% appear just once. Of the sample, roughly 3% falls within the top ten clones. Source material: peripheral blood. Receptor source: a man over 45 with active COVID-19.

The V gene is TRBV6-2 or TRBV6-3, the J gene TRBJ1-2; no firm D call. CDR1 and CDR2 from the germline V gene are MNHEY and SVGEGT. CDR3 length: 14 amino acids. The V gene lost 0 bases and the J gene lost 5 bases, with 10 bases spanning the gap. In nucleotides, the CDR3 is TGTGCCAGCAGTTACTCCGGGGAAGGTTATGGCTACACCTTC. Its translation is CASSYSGEGYGYTF.

This chain connects TRBV5-1 to TRBJ1-1; possible D gene TRBD1, 6 bases. This CDR3 comprises 16 residues. CDR1 and CDR2 (germline): SGHRS, YFSETQ. Trimming left V 1 base short and J 4 bases short, with 17 bases between. The DNA of the CDR3 is TGCGCCAGCAGCTTGACACAGGGAGGGATTGGCACTGAAGCTTTCTTT. This sequence encodes CASSLTQGGIGTEAFF.

The genes are TRBV27 and TRBJ2-3, with D perhaps matching TRBD2 (5 bases). Germline CDR1 is MNHEY and CDR2 is SMNVEV (reference sequence). The length of the CDR3 is 13 residues. Trimming removed 3 bases from V and 5 bases from J, with 9 bases in between. The chain's CDR3 is CASSFPSLDTQYF. The CDR3 region has the DNA TGTGCCAGCAGTTTCCCTAGCCTAGATACGCAGTATTTT.

This clone was recorded a few times. The genes are TRBV19 and TRBJ1-5; 9 positions match TRBD1. The CDR3 consists of 16 residues. From germline, CDR1 is LNHDA and CDR2 SQIVND (reference sequence). V lost 6 bases to trimming and J lost 3 bases; unmatched junction nucleotides: 9. CDR3 DNA: TGTGCCAGTAGCACAGACAGGGGGGGCCTCAATCAGCCCCAGCATTTT. Protein product: CASSTDRGGLNQPQHF.

This rearrangement joins TRBV7-9 to TRBJ1-1; possibly TRBD1 for D (5 bases). The germline gives CDR1 SEHNR, CDR2 FQNEAQ (reference sequence). Trimming pared 5 bases from V and 6 bases from J, leaving 16 bases between. This CDR3 spans 14 amino acids. The CDR3 is CASSEVGGRAEAFF. As DNA, the CDR3 is TGTGCCAGCAGCGAAGTCGGGGGTAGAGCTGAAGCTTTCTTT.